The clone carrying this T cell receptor (beta chain) was observed a handful of times. Its matching antigen is unknown. The germline V and J ends were trimmed by 6 bases and 2 bases, with 17 bases remaining between them. The CDR3 is 15 amino acids. The germline V gene encodes CDR1 ENHRY and CDR2 SYGVKD. The library protocol tagged individual cDNA molecules with unique molecular identifiers. One entry per CDR3 protein results from TCRdb running MiXCR on the 5' RACE reads. Among roughly 80,000 distinct CDR3 sequences, around 6% were seen once, and the ten largest hold about 7.5%. This sample is part of a study of early T cells in non-severe SARS-CoV-2 infection. Study background: Chains stayed unpaired after sequencing of bulk RNA from unsorted whole blood. Whole-study results and caveats: The VDJdb matching leaned toward anti-spike CD8 responses and overlooked private and CD4 specificities.

The sequencing input was whole blood. This TCR was sampled from an adult who was a healthcare worker with PCR-confirmed SARS-CoV-2 infection or an uninfected control (not recorded which). The chain combines TRBV10-3 with TRBJ2-7; a possible D gene is TRBD1 (6 bases). CDR3 in amino acids: CAISVPGHSAYEQYF. For the CDR3, the DNA is TGTGCCATCAGCGTACCGGGACACTCTGCCTACGAGCAGTACTTC.